Included here is one TCR beta chain sequence, with context. The CDR3 spans 16 residues. Looked up from germline, CDR1 is SGDLS and CDR2 is YYNGEE. The J segment lost 2 bases and the V segment lost 0 bases, leaving 5 bases of the junction unmatched. The data belong to a study of blood T cell repertoires in COVID-19. The method was immunoSEQ multiplex PCR; TCRdb's version includes in-frame clones alone and lacks a portion of them. The sample consists of over 600,000 clones, about 87% of them appearing once. This receptor was taken from a woman in her late teens or twenties with acute or convalescent COVID-19. The rearrangement uses TRBV9 and TRBJ2-5; 9 bases match TRBD1. Material: peripheral blood. The CDR3 region is CASSVGAGQGQETQYF. In DNA form, the CDR3 reads TGTGCCAGCAGCGTAGGGGCGGGACAGGGACAAGAGACCCAGTACTTC.